The clone carrying this T cell receptor (beta chain) was counted ten times or more. Its antigen is unknown. These data come from a study of identical twins. The study, taken as a whole, reports: The study found that models underestimated out-of-frame TCR alpha sharing in monozygotic twins.

Per the germline V gene, CDR1 is DFQATT and CDR2 is SNEGSKA (reference sequence). The CDR3 is 15 residues long. Trimming took 4 bases from V and 4 from J; bases not matched to a gene: 10. TCRdb redid the calling of the 5' RACE reads with MiXCR, one entry per CDR3 protein. The sample lists 700,000 to 950,000 distinct CDR3 sequences; roughly 12% were seen once. The same data also went into a second study, on yellow fever vaccine responses in identical twins.

Sequencing input: PBMCs. This TCR derives from a woman aged 18 to 35 in good health. The chain couples TRBV20-1 to TRBJ2-5; TRBD1 agrees at 9 bases. The CDR3 region is CSAKPGQGDSETQYF. CDR3 coding DNA: TGCAGTGCTAAGCCGGGACAGGGTGACTCAGAGACCCAGTACTTC.